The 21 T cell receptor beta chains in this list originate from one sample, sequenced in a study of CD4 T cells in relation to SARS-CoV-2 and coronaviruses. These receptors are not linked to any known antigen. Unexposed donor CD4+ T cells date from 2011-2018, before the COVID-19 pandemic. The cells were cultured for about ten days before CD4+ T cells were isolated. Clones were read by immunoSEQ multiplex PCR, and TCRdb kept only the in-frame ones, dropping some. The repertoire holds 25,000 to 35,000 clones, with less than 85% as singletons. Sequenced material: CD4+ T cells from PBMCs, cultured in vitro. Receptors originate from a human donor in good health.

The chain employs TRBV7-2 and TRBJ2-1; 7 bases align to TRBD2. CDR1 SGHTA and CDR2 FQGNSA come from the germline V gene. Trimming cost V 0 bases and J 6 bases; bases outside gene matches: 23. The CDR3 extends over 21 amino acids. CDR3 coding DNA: TGTGCCAGCAGCTTAGCGGTGGCTAGCGGAGTGTTAGGGGCGTTAGGCAATGAGCAGTTCTTC. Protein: CASSLAVASGVLGALGNEQFF.

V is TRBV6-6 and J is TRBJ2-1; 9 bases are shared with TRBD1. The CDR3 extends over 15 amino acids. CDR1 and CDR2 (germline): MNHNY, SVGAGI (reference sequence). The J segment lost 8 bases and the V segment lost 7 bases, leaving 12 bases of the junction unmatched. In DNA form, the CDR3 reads TGTGCCAGCACCCCGAGGGACAGGGCATTTCATGAGCAGTTCTTC. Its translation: CASTPRDRAFHEQFF.

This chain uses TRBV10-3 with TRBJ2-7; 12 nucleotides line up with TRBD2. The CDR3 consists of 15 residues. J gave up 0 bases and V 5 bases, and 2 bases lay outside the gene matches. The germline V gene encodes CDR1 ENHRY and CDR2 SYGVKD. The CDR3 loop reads CAISLTSGGSYEQYF. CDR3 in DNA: TGTGCCATCAGTTTGACTAGCGGGGGCTCCTACGAGCAGTACTTC.

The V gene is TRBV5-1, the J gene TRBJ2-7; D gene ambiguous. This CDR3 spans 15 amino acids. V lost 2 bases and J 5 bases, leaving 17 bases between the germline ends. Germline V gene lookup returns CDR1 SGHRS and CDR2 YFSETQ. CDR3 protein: CASSLGLGMTDEQYF. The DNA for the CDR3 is TGCGCCAGCAGCTTAGGGCTAGGGATGACCGACGAGCAGTACTTC.

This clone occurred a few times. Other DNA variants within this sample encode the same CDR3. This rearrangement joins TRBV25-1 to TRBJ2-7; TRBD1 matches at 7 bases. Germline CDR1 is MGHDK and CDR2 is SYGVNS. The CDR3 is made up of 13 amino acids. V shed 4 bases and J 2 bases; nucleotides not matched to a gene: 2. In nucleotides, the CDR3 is TGTGCCAGCAGTGTGACAGGGACCTACGAGCAGTACTTC. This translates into CASSVTGTYEQYF.

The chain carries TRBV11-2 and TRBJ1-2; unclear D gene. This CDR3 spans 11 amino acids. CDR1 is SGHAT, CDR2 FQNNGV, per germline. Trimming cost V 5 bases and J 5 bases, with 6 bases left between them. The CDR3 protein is CASSPGYGYTF. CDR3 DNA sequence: TGTGCCAGCAGCCCAGGATATGGCTACACCTTC.

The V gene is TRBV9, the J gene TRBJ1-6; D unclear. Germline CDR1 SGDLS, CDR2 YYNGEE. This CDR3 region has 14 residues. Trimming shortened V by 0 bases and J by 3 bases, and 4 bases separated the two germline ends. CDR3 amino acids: CASSVAVYNSPLHF. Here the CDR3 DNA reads TGTGCCAGCAGCGTAGCTGTCTATAATTCACCCCTCCACTTT.

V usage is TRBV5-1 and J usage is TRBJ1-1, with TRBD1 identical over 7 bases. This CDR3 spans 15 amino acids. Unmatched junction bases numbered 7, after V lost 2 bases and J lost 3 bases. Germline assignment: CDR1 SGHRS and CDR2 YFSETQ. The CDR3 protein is CASSFRQGRDTEAFF. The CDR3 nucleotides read TGCGCCAGCAGCTTCAGACAGGGTCGGGACACTGAAGCTTTCTTT. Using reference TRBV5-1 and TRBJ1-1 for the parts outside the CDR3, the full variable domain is KAGVTQTPRYLIKTRGQQVTLSCSPISGHRSVSWYQQTPGQGLQFLFEYFSETQRNKGNFPGRFSGRQFSNSRSEMNVSTLELGDSALYLCASSFRQGRDTEAFFGQGTRLTVV.

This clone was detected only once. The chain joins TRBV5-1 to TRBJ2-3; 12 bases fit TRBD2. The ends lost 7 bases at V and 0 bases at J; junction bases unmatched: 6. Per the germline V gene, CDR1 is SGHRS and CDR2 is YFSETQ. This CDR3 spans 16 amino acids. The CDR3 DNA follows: TGCGCCAGCGGCCGGGGGACTAGCGGGAGCACAGATACGCAGTATTTT. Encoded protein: CASGRGTSGSTDTQYF.

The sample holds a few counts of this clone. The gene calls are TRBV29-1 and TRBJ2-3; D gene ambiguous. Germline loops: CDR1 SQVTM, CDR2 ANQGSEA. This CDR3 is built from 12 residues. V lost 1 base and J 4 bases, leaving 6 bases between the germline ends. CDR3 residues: CSVEGSPDTQYF. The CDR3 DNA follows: TGCAGCGTTGAAGGGAGCCCAGATACGCAGTATTTT.

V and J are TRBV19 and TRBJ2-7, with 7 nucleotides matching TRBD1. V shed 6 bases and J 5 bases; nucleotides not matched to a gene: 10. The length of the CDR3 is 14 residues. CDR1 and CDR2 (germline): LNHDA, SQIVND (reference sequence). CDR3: CASSLQTGLHEQYF. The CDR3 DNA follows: TGTGCCAGTAGCTTGCAGACAGGGCTCCACGAGCAGTACTTC.

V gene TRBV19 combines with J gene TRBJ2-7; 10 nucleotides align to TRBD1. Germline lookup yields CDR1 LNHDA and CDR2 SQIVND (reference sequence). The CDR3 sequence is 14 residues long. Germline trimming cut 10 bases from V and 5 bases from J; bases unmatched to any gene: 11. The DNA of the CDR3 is TGTGCCACCGAAGCGGGACAGGGGACGAACGAGCAGTACTTC. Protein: CATEAGQGTNEQYF.

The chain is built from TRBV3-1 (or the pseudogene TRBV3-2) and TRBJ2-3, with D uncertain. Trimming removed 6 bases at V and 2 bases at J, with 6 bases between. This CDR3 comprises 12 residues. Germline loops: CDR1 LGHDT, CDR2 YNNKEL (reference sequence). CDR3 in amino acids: CASSLDTDTQYF. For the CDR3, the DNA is TGTGCCAGCAGTCTCGACACAGATACGCAGTATTTT.

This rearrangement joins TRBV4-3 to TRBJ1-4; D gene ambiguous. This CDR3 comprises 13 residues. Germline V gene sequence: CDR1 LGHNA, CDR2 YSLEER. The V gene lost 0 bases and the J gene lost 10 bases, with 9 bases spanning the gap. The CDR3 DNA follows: TGCGCCAGCAGCCAAGAACAGCGGGGAAAACTGTTTTTT. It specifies CASSQEQRGKLFF.

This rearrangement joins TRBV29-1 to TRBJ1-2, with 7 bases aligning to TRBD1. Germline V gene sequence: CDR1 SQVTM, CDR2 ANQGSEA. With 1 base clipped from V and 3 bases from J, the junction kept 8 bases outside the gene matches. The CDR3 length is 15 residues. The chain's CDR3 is CSVEVLSGQHYGYTF. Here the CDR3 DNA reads TGCAGCGTTGAAGTTCTGTCGGGACAGCACTATGGCTACACCTTC.

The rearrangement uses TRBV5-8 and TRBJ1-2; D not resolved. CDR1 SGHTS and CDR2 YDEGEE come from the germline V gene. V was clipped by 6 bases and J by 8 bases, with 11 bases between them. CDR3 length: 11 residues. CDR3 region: CASTKVGGYTF. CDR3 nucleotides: TGTGCCAGCACCAAAGTTGGCGGCTACACCTTC.

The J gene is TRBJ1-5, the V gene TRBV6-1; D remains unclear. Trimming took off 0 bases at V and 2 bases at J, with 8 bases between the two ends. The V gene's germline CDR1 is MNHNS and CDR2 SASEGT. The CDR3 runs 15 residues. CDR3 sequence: CASSEASGGNQPQHF. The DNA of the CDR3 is TGTGCCAGCAGTGAAGCGTCTGGTGGCAATCAGCCCCAGCATTTT.

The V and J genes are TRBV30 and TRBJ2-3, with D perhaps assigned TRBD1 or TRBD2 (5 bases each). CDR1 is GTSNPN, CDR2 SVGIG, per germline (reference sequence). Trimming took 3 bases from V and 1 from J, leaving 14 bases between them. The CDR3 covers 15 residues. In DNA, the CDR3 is TGTGCCTGGAGGCCTGGAGGCAGGGGCACAGATACGCAGTATTTT. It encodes CAWRPGGRGTDTQYF. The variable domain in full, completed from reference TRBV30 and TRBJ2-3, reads SQTIHQWPATLVQPVGSPLSLECTVEGTSNPNLYWYRQAAGRGLQLLFYSVGIGQISSEVPQNLSASRPQDRQFILSSKKLLLSDSGFYLCAWRPGGRGTDTQYFGPGTRLTVL.

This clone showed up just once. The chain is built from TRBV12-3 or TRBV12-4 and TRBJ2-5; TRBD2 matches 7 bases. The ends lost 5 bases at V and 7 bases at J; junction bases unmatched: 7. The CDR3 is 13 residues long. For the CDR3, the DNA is TGTGCCAGCAGTCGAGGGCCGGGGGGGACCCAGTACTTC. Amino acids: CASSRGPGGTQYF.

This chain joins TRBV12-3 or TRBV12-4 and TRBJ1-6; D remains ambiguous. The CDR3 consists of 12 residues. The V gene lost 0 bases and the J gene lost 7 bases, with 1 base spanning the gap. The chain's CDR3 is CASSLANSPLHF. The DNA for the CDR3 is TGTGCCAGCAGTTTAGCCAATTCACCCCTCCACTTT.

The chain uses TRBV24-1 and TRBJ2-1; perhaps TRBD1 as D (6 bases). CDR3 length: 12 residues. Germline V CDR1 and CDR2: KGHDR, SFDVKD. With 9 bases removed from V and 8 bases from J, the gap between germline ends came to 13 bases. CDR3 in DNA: TGTGCCACCGAAAACAGGGCCCATGAGCAGTTCTTC. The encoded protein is CATENRAHEQFF.